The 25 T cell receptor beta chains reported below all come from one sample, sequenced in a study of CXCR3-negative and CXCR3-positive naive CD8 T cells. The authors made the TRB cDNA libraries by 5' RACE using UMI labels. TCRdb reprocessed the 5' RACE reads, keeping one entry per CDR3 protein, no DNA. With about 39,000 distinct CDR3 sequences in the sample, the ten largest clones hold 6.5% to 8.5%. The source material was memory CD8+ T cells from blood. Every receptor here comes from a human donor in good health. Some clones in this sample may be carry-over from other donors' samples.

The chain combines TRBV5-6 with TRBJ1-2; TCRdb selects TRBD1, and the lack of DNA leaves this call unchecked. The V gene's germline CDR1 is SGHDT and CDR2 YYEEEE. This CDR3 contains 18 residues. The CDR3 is CASSLVSPDRGLNYGYTF.

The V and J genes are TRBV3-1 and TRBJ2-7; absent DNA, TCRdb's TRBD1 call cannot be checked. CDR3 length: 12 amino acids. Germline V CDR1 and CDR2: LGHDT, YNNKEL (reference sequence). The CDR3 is CASIGQGSEQYF.

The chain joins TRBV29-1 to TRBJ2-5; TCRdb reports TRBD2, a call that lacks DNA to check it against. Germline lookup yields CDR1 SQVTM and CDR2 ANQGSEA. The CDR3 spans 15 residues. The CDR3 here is CSVPRTSGEQETQYF.

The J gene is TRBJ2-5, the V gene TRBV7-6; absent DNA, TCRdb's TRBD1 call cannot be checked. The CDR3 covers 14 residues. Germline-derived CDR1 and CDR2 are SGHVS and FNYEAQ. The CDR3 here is CASSETGDQETQYF.

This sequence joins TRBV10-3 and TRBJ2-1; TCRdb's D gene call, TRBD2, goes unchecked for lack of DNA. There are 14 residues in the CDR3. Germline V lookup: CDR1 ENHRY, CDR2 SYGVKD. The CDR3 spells CAISDVEGHNEQFF.

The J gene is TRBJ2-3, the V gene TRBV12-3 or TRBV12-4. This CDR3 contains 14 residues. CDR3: CASSLALSTDTQYF.

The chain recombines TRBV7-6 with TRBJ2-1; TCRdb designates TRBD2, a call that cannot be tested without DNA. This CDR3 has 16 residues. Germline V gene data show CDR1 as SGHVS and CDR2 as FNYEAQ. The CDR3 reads CASTPILAGGPTEQFF.

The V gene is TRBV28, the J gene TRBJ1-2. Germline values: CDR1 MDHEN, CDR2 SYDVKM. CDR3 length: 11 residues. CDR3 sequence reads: CASSSTHGYTF.

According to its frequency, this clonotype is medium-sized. The CDR3: CASSSMIEQYF. The chain recombines TRBV5-6 with TRBJ2-7. The V gene's germline CDR1 is SGHDT and CDR2 YYEEEE. The CDR3 runs 11 residues.

CDR3 amino acids: CASVWTSGVTGELFF. The genes are TRBV6-2 or TRBV6-3 and TRBJ2-2; the D call from TCRdb, TRBD2, cannot be confirmed without DNA. Germline V gene sequence: CDR1 MNHEY, CDR2 SVGEGT. The CDR3 has 15 residues.

This chain's CDR3 is CSVERVYEQFF. The rearrangement links TRBV29-1 to TRBJ2-1. The V gene's germline CDR1 is SQVTM and CDR2 ANQGSEA. This CDR3 has 11 residues.

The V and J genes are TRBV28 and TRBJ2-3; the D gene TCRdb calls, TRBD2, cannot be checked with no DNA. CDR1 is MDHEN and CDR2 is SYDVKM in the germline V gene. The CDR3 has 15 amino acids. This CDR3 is CASSLGVGGSDTQYF.

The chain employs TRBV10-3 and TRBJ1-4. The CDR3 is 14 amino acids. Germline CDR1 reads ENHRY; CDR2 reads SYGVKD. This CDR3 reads CATRAPGGGEKLFF.

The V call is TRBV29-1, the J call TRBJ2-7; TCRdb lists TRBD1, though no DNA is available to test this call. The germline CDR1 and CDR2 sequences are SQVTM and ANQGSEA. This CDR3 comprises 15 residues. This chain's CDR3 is CSVEDLTGDSYEQYF.

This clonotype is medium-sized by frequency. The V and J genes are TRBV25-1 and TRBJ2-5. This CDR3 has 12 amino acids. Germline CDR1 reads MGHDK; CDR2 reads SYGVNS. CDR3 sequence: CASSGRRETQYF.

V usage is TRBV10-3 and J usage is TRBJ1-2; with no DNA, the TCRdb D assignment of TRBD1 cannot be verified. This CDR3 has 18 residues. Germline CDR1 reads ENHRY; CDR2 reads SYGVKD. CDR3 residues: CAISEDGTQDLNFYGYTF.

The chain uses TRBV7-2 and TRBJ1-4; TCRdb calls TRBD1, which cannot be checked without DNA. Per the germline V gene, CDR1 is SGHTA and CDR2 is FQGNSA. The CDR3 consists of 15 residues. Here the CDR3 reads CASSRRDRAREKLFF. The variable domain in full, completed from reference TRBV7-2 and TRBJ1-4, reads GAGVSQSPSNKVTEKGKDVELRCDPISGHTALYWYRQSLGQGLEFLIYFQGNSAPDKSGLPSDRFSAERTGGSVSTLTIQRTQQEDSAVYLCASSRRDRAREKLFFGSGTQLSVL.

The CDR3 sequence: CASSSAESTETQYF. The chain combines TRBV7-9 with TRBJ2-5. This CDR3 has 14 residues. CDR1 and CDR2 from the germline V gene are SEHNR and FQNEAQ (reference sequence). The full variable domain, in which reference TRBV7-9 and TRBJ2-5 provide the parts outside the CDR3, is DTGVSQNPRHKITKRGQNVTFRCDPISEHNRLYWYRQTLGQGPEFLTYFQNEAQLEKSRLLSDRFSAERPKGSFSTLEIQRTEQGDSAMYLCASSSAESTETQYFGPGTRLLVL.

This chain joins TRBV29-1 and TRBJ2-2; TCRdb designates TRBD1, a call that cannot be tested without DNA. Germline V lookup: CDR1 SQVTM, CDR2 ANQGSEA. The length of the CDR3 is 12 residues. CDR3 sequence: CSVTPGAGELFF.

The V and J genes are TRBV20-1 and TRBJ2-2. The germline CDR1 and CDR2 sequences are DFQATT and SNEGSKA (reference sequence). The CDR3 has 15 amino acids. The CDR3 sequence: CSAREAGSATGELFF.

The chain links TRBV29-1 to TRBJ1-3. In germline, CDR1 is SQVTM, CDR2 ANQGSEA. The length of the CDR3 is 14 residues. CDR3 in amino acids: CSVVGRSSGNTIYF.

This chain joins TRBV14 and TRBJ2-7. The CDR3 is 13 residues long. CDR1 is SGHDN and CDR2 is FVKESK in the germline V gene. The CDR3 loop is CASSQGHYYEQYF.

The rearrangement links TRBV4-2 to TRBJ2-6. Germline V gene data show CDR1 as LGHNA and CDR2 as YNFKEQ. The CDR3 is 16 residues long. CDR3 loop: CASSQDLGSGANVLTF.

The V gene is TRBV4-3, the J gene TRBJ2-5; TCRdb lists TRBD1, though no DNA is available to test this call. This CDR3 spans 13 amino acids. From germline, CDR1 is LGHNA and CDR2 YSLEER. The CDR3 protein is CASSTGGVETQYF.

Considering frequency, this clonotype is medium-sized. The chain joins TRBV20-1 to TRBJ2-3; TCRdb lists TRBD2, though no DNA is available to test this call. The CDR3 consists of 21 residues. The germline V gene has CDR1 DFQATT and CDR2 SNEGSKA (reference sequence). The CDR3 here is CSARDSFGLAGGRASTDTQYF.